This T cell receptor (beta chain) originates from a study of OX40 agonist ivuxolimab in advanced cancers. TCRdb's copy holds only in-frame clones and misses some; the assay was immunoSEQ multiplex PCR. The sample contains tens of thousands of clones, roughly 86% of which appear only once. CDR1 and CDR2 from the germline V gene are LGHNA and YNFKEQ. V shed 0 bases and J 9 bases; nucleotides not matched to a gene: 3. The CDR3 has 13 amino acids. This receptor was identified in an adult with an advanced solid tumor such as melanoma, head and neck, liver or kidney cancer. The sample here was CD4+ or CD8+ T cells sorted from blood, taken in a trial of the OX40 agonist ivuxolimab. The chain couples TRBV4-2 to TRBJ2-3, with 7 bases aligning to TRBD2. CDR3 in amino acids: CASSQEGGETQYF. CDR3 in DNA: TGTGCCAGCAGCCAAGAGGGGGGGGAAACGCAGTATTTT.